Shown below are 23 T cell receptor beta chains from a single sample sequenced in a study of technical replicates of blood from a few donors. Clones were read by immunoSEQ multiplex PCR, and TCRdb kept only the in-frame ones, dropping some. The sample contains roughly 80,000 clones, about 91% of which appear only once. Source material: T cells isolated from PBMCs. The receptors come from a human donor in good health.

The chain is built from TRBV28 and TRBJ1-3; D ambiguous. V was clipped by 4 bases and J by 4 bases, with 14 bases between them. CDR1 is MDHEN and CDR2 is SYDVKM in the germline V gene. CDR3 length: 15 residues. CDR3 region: CASSSSYGVGNTIYF. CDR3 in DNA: TGTGCCAGCAGTTCCTCCTACGGGGTAGGAAACACCATATATTTT.

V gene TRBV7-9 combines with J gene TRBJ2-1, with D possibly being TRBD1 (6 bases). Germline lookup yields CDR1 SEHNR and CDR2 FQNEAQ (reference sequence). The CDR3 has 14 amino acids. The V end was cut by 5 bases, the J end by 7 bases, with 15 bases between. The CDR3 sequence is CASSPRDTKNEQFF. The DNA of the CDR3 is TGTGCCAGCAGCCCCCGGGACACCAAGAATGAGCAGTTCTTC.

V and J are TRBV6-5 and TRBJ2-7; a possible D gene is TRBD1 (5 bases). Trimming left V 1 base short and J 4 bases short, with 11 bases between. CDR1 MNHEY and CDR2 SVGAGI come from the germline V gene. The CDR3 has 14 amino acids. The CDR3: CASSYFREFYEQYF. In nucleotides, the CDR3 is TGTGCCAGCAGTTACTTCAGGGAATTTTACGAGCAGTACTTC.

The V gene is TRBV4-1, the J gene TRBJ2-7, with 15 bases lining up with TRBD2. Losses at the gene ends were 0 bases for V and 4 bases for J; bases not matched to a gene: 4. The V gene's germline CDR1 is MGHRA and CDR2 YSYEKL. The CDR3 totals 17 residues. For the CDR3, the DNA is TGCGCCAGCAGCCAAGACTTCGGGACTAGCGGGAGGTACGAGCAGTACTTC. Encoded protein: CASSQDFGTSGRYEQYF.

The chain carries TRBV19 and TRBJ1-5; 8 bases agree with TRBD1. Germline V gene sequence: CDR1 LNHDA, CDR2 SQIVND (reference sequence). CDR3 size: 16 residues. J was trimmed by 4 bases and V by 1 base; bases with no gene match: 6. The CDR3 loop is CASSIVIGQGNQPQHF. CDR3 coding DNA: TGTGCCAGTAGTATAGTAATAGGACAGGGTAATCAGCCCCAGCATTTT.

The CDR3 DNA follows: TGTGCCAGCAGTTTAAATCCAGGGCTTGGTGGCTACACCTTC. Translated: CASSLNPGLGGYTF. The chain recombines TRBV27 with TRBJ1-2, with D maybe TRBD1 (5 bases). V lost 2 bases, J lost 7 bases, and 14 bases lay in between. Germline CDR1 reads MNHEY; CDR2 reads SMNVEV (reference sequence). This CDR3 comprises 14 residues.

CDR3 in amino acids: CASSHRESYEQYF. The CDR3 bases are TGCGCCAGCAGCCACAGGGAATCCTACGAGCAGTACTTC. V gene TRBV5-1 combines with J gene TRBJ2-7, with D perhaps TRBD1 (6 bases). V lost 4 bases to trimming and J lost 1 base, with 9 bases between them. The CDR3 is 13 residues long. Per the germline V gene, CDR1 is SGHRS and CDR2 is YFSETQ.

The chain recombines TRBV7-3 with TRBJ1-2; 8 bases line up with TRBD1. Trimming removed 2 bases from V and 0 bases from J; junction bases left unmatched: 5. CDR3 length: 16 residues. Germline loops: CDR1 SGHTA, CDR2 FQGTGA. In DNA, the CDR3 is TGTGCCAGCAGCTTAGGACAGGGACGTTCTAACTATGGCTACACCTTC. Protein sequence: CASSLGQGRSNYGYTF.

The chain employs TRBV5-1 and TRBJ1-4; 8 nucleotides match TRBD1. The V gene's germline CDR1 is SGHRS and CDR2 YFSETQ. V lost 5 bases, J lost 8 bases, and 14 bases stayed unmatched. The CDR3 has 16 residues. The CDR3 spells CASSTGPQGAEEKLFF. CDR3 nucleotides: TGCGCCAGCAGTACTGGTCCGCAGGGGGCAGAGGAAAAACTGTTTTTT.

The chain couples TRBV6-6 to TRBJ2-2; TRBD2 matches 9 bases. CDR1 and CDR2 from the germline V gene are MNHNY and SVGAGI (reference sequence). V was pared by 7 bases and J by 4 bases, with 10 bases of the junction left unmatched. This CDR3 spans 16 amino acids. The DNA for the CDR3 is TGTGCCAGCACCCGACCGGGACTAGCTCCCACCGGGGAGCTGTTTTTT. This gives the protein CASTRPGLAPTGELFF.

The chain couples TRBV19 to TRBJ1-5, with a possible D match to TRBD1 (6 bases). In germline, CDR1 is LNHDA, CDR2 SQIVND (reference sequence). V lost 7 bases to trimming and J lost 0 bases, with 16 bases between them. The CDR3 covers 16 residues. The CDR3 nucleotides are TGTGCCAGTACCGGGGGGGACACTGGTAGCAATCAGCCCCAGCATTTT. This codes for CASTGGDTGSNQPQHF.

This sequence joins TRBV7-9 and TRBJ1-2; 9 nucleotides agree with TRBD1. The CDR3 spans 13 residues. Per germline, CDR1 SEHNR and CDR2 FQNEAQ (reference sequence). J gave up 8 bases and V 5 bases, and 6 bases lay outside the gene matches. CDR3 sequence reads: CASSQFGQGGYTF. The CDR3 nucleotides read TGTGCCAGCAGCCAATTTGGACAGGGGGGCTACACCTTC.

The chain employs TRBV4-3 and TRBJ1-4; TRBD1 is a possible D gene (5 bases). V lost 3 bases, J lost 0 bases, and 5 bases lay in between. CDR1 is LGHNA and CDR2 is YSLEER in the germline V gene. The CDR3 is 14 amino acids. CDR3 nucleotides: TGCGCCAGCAGCCACAGGGCAACTAATGAAAAACTGTTTTTT. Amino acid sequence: CASSHRATNEKLFF.

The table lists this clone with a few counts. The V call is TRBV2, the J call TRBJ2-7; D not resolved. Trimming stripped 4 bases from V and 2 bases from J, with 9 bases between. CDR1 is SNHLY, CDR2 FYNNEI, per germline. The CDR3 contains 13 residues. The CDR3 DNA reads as TGTGCCAGCAGTGGCAGTACACCCTACGAGCAGTACTTC. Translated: CASSGSTPYEQYF.

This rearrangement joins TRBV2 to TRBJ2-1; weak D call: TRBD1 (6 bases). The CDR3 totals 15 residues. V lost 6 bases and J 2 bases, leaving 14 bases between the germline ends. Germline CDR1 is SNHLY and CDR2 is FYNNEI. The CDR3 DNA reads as TGTGCCAGCAGGGAGAGGGGGAACCCCTACAATGAGCAGTTCTTC. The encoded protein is CASRERGNPYNEQFF. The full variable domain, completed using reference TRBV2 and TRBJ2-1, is EPEVTQTPSHQVTQMGQEVILRCVPISNHLYFYWYRQILGQKVEFLVSFYNNEISEKSEIFDDQFSVERPDGSNFTLKIRSTKLEDSAMYFCASRERGNPYNEQFFGPGTRLTVL.

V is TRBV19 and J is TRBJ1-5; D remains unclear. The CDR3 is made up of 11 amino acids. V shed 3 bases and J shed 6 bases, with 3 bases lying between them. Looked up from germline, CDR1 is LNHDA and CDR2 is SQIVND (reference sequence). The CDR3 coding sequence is TGTGCCAGTAGTATTAGTCAGCCCCAGCATTTT. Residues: CASSISQPQHF.

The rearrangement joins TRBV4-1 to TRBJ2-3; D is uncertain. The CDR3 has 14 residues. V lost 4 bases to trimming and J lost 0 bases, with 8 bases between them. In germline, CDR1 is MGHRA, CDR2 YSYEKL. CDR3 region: CASSPFPSTDTQYF. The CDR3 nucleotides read TGCGCCAGCAGCCCCTTCCCTAGCACAGATACGCAGTATTTT.

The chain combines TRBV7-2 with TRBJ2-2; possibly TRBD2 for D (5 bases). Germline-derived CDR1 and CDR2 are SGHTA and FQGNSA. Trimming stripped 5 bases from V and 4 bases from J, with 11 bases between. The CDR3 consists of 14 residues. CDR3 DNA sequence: TGTGCCAGCAGCCCCGGACTGGCCACCGGGGAGCTGTTTTTT. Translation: CASSPGLATGELFF.

The CDR3 sequence is CASSFSPSYEQYF. The CDR3 nucleotides are TGTGCCAGCAGCTTCTCCCCTTCCTACGAGCAGTACTTC. This chain joins TRBV5-4 and TRBJ2-7; D remains ambiguous. CDR3 size: 13 residues. The germline gives CDR1 SGHNT, CDR2 YYREEE (reference sequence). Trimming took 2 bases from V and 1 from J, leaving 7 bases between them.

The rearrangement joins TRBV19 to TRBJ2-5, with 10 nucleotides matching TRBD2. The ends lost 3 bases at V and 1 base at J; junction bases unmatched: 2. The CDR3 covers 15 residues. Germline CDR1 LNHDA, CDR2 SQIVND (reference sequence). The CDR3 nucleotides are TGTGCCAGTAGTATTATAGCGGGAGGCCAAGAGACCCAGTACTTC. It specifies CASSIIAGGQETQYF. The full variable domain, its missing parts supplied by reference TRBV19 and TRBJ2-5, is DGGITQSPKYLFRKEGQNVTLSCEQNLNHDAMYWYRQDPGQGLRLIYYSQIVNDFQKGDIAEGYSVSREKKESFPLTVTSAQKNPTAFYLCASSIIAGGQETQYFGPGTRLLVL.

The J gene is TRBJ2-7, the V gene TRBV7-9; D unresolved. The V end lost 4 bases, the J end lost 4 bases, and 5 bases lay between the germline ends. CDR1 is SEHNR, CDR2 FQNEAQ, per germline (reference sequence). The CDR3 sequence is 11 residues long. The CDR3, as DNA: TGTGCCAGCAGCTCTGCGTACGAGCAGTACTTC. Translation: CASSSAYEQYF.

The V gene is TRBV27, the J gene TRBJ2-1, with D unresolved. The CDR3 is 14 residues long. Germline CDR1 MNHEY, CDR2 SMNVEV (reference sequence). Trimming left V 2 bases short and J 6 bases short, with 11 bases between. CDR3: CASSLRSPVNEQFF. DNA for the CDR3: TGTGCCAGCAGTTTAAGGAGTCCCGTCAATGAGCAGTTCTTC.

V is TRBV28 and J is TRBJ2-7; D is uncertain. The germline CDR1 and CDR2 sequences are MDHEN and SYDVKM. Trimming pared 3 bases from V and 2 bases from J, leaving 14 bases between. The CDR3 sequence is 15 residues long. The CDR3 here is CASSFRRDPTYEQYF. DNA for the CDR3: TGTGCCAGCAGTTTTAGGAGAGACCCTACCTACGAGCAGTACTTC.